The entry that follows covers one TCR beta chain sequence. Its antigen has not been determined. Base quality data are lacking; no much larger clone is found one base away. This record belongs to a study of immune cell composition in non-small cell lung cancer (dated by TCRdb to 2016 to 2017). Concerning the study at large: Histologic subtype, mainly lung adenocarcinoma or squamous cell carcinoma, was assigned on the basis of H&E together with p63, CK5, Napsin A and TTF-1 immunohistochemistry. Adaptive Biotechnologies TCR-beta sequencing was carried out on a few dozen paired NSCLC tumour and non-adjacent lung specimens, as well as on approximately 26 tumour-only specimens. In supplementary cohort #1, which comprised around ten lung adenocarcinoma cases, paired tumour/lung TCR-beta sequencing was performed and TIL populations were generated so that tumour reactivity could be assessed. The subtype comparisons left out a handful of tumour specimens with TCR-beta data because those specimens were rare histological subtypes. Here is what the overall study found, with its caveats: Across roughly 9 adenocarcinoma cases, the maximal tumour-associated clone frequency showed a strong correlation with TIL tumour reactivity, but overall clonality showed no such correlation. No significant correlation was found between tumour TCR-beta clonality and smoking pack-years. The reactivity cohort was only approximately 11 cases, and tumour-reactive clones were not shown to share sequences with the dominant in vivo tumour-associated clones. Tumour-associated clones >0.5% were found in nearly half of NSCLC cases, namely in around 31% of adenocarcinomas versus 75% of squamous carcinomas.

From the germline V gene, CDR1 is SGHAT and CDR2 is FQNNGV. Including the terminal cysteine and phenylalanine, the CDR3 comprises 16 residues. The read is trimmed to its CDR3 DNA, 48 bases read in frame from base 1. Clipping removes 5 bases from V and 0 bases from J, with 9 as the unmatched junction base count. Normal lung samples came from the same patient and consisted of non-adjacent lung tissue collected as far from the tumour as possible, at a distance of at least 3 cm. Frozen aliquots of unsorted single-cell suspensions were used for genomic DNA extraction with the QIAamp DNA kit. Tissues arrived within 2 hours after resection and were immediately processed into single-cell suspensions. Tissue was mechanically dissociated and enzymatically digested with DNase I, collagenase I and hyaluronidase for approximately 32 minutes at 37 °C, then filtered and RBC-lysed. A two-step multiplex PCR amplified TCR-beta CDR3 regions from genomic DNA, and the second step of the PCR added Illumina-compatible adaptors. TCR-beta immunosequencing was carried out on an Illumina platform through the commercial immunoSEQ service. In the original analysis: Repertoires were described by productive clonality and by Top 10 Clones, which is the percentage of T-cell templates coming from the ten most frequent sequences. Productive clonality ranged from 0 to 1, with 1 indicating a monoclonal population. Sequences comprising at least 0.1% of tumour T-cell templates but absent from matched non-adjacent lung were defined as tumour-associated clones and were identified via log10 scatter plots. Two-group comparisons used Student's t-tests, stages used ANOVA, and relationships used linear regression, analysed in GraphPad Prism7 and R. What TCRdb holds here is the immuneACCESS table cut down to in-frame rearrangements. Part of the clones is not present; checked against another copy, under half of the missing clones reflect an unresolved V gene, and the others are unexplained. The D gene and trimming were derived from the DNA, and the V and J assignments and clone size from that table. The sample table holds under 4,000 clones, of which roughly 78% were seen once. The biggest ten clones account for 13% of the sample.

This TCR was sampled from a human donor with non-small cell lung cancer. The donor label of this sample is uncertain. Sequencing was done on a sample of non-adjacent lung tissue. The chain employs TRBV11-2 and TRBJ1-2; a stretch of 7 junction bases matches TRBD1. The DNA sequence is TGTGCCAGCAGCCCAGGGGGAAGAAGGGCTAACTATGGCTACACCTTC. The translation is CASSPGGRRANYGYTF. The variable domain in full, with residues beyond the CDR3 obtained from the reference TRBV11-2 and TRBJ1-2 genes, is EAGVAQSPRYKIIEKRQSVAFWCNPISGHATLYWYQQILGQGPKLLIQFQNNGVVDDSQLPKDRFSAERLKGVDSTLKIQPAKLEDSAVYLCASSPGGRRANYGYTFGSGTRLTVV.